The 28 T cell receptor beta chains presented below share a single source sample, sequenced in a study of T cells in Graves' hyperthyroidism and ophthalmopathy. RNA transcripts yielded amplified TCR beta CDR3 regions. The TCR CDR3 first-round RT-PCR relied on the HTBI primer set. TCRdb called the multiplex PCR reads again in MiXCR, with one record for every CDR3 protein. Of 250,000 to 350,000 distinct CDR3 sequences in the sample, about 15% were seen once. What was sequenced was blood. The receptors were gathered from a man aged 25 to 40 with Graves' hyperthyroidism.

This clonotype has a handful of counts. The chain recombines TRBV4-1 with TRBJ1-1; no clear D. V dropped 0 bases and J dropped 0 bases, with 8 bases sitting between them. Germline CDR1 MGHRA, CDR2 YSYEKL. The CDR3 runs 15 residues. This CDR3 is CASSQDSRMNTEAFF. The CDR3 bases are TGCGCCAGCAGCCAAGACTCCCGGATGAACACTGAAGCTTTCTTT.

This clonotype was seen at least ten times. The chain joins TRBV5-1 to TRBJ2-7; D may correspond to TRBD1 or TRBD2 (6 bases each). Per germline, CDR1 SGHRS and CDR2 YFSETQ. V gave up 4 bases and J gave up 5 bases, with 22 bases separating them. CDR3 length: 16 amino acids. The CDR3 spells CASSPEGGPGEDEQYF. Here the CDR3 DNA reads TGCGCCAGCAGCCCGGAGGGGGGTCCGGGGGAAGACGAGCAGTACTTC.

This clonotype has a handful of counts. The V and J genes are TRBV4-1 and TRBJ2-1; D gene uncertain. This CDR3 region has 14 residues. CDR1 and CDR2 (germline): MGHRA, YSYEKL. V lost 0 bases and J lost 5, with 8 bases in between. This CDR3 reads CASSQEALNNEQFF. CDR3 bases: TGCGCCAGCAGCCAAGAGGCGCTAAACAATGAGCAGTTCTTC.

The V call is TRBV4-2, the J call TRBJ2-3, with 10 bases aligning to TRBD2. Unmatched junction bases numbered 5, after V lost 0 bases and J lost 2 bases. Looked up from germline, CDR1 is LGHNA and CDR2 is YNFKEQ. The CDR3 spans 17 residues. In nucleotides, the CDR3 is TGTGCCAGCAGCCAAGATGTTGGGACTAGCGCCACAGATACGCAGTATTTT. Translation gives CASSQDVGTSATDTQYF.

The sample holds many counts of this clonotype. This chain connects TRBV6-1 to TRBJ1-1; TRBD1 matches 7 bases. Germline lookup yields CDR1 MNHNS and CDR2 SASEGT. This CDR3 is built from 16 residues. V lost 6 bases to trimming and J lost 0 bases; unmatched junction nucleotides: 10. Written as DNA, the CDR3 is TGTGCCAGCAGCCTCTACAGGGGCGATATGAACACTGAAGCTTTCTTT. Its translation is CASSLYRGDMNTEAFF.

This clonotype was counted ten times or more. The V gene is TRBV9, the J gene TRBJ2-3; D perhaps matches TRBD2 (7 bases). Trimming stripped 7 bases from V and 5 bases from J, with 17 bases between. Germline values: CDR1 SGDLS, CDR2 YYNGEE. The CDR3 has 14 amino acids. The CDR3 region is CASSRGASEDTQYF. The CDR3 DNA reads TGTGCCAGCTCACGGGGGGCTAGCGAAGATACGCAGTATTTT.

The chain employs TRBV20-1 and TRBJ2-7; 7 bases agree with TRBD1. This CDR3 spans 12 amino acids. Trimming at V came to 2 bases and at J to 5 bases, leaving 3 bases not matched to a gene. Germline V gene lookup returns CDR1 DFQATT and CDR2 SNEGSKA (reference sequence). DNA of the CDR3: TGCAGTGCTAGAAGACAGGGCGACGAGCAGTACTTC. Protein: CSARRQGDEQYF.

This clonotype is a singleton in its sample. V and J are TRBV6-1 and TRBJ1-6; D gene uncertain. Germline assignment: CDR1 MNHNS and CDR2 SASEGT. V gave up 5 bases and J gave up 0 bases, with 14 bases separating them. This CDR3 comprises 17 residues. CDR3 nucleotide sequence: TGTGCCAGCAGTATCGGACCGACGAGCTCCTATAATTCACCCCTCCACTTT. Protein product: CASSIGPTSSYNSPLHF.

This clonotype was picked up a small number of times. This rearrangement joins TRBV6-5 to TRBJ1-4, with D hard to call. The CDR3 has 14 amino acids. Trimming stripped 2 bases from V and 8 bases from J, with 12 bases between. Germline V CDR1 and CDR2: MNHEY, SVGAGI. The CDR3 nucleotides are TGTGCCAGCAGTTACGAAAACGGGAACGAAAAACTGTTTTTT. Translated, it gives CASSYENGNEKLFF.

This rearrangement joins TRBV28 to TRBJ1-3, with D possibly matching TRBD1 (5 bases). CDR1 and CDR2 from the germline V gene are MDHEN and SYDVKM. Trimming left V 4 bases short and J 7 bases short, with 8 bases between. The CDR3 totals 12 residues. CDR3 residues: CASSSGANTIYF. The DNA for the CDR3 is TGTGCCAGCAGTTCTGGGGCGAACACCATATATTTT.

This clonotype was seen ten or more times. J is TRBJ2-3 and V is TRBV27; D might be TRBD1 (6 bases). V lost 4 bases and J lost 3, with 8 bases in between. The CDR3 sequence is 13 residues long. Germline V gene sequence: CDR1 MNHEY, CDR2 SMNVEV (reference sequence). The CDR3 region has the DNA TGTGCCAGCAGTTGGCAGGGGACAGATACGCAGTATTTT. Residues: CASSWQGTDTQYF.

Many counts were recorded for this clonotype. The chain has TRBV6-1 and TRBJ2-7, with D tentatively TRBD1 or TRBD2 (5 bases each). Germline CDR1 MNHNS, CDR2 SASEGT. The CDR3 extends over 16 amino acids. V lost 5 bases and J 2 bases, leaving 19 bases between the germline ends. This CDR3 reads CASSYNPRDGTYEQYF. DNA of the CDR3: TGTGCCAGCAGTTACAACCCTCGGGACGGTACCTACGAGCAGTACTTC.

The chain links TRBV20-1 to TRBJ1-4, with TRBD1 matching over 7 bases. The CDR3 is made up of 16 amino acids. V trimming: 0 bases; J trimming: 7 bases; junction bases outside the gene matches: 11. CDR1 is DFQATT, CDR2 SNEGSKA, per germline (reference sequence). CDR3 sequence reads: CSARDRVEGAREKLFF. The CDR3 nucleotides are TGCAGTGCTAGAGATCGCGTCGAGGGGGCGCGTGAAAAACTGTTTTTT.

This clonotype was picked up many times. The CDR3 DNA is TGTGCCAGCAGCTCACCTTTTTCTACGCAGTATTTT. Its translation is CASSSPFSTQYF. The V and J genes are TRBV7-9 and TRBJ2-3; D uncertain. Germline V lookup: CDR1 SEHNR, CDR2 FQNEAQ (reference sequence). V lost 4 bases and J 8 bases, leaving 10 bases between the germline ends. The CDR3 consists of 12 residues.

This clonotype appeared many times. V is TRBV7-3 and J is TRBJ2-2; D call uncertain. Trimming left V 1 base short and J 0 bases short, with 9 bases between. The CDR3 runs 16 residues. CDR1 and CDR2 (germline): SGHTA, FQGTGA. The chain's CDR3 is CASSLNALSNTGELFF. Here the CDR3 DNA reads TGTGCCAGCAGCTTAAATGCACTTTCGAACACCGGGGAGCTGTTTTTT.

The chain joins TRBV24-1 to TRBJ2-3; D unclear. The germline CDR1 and CDR2 sequences are KGHDR and SFDVKD. V dropped 9 bases and J dropped 1 base, with 22 bases sitting between them. The length of the CDR3 is 17 residues. CDR3 protein: CATSAAPSRTGTDTQYF. The CDR3 DNA sequence: TGTGCCACCTCCGCGGCCCCTTCTCGAACGGGCACAGATACGCAGTATTTT.

There are many counts of this clonotype. The chain couples TRBV12-3 or TRBV12-4 to TRBJ2-1; 7 nucleotides line up with TRBD1. The V and J ends lost 3 bases and 6 bases, in that order; junction bases with no gene match: 5. The CDR3 is 14 amino acids. CDR3 region: CASSFTGVSNEQFF. The CDR3, as DNA: TGTGCCAGCAGTTTTACAGGGGTCAGCAATGAGCAGTTCTTC.

The sample holds a few counts of this clonotype. V is TRBV5-1 and J is TRBJ2-1, with 10 nucleotides matching TRBD2. Trimming at V came to 4 bases and at J to 7 bases, leaving 35 bases not matched to a gene. Germline V gives CDR1 SGHRS, CDR2 YFSETQ. This CDR3 is 24 amino acids long. CDR3 bases: TGCGCCAGCAGCCCGGTTCGATTTAGCGGGAGGTCCCGTAGTTCCCCCGACGATAATAATGAGCAGTTCTTC. Translating it yields CASSPVRFSGRSRSSPDDNNEQFF. The full variable domain, with the rest looked up from reference TRBV5-1 and TRBJ2-1, is KAGVTQTPRYLIKTRGQQVTLSCSPISGHRSVSWYQQTPGQGLQFLFEYFSETQRNKGNFPGRFSGRQFSNSRSEMNVSTLELGDSALYLCASSPVRFSGRSRSSPDDNNEQFFGPGTRLTVL.

Comment on this clonotype: A single base separates this from a much larger clone, so it may be a read error. The rearrangement uses TRBV7-2 and TRBJ1-6; D gene uncertain. The CDR3 has 14 amino acids. Germline values: CDR1 SGHTA, CDR2 FQGNSA. With 3 bases removed from V and 10 bases from J, the gap between germline ends came to 13 bases. Here the CDR3 reads CASSFIRRASPLHF. In DNA form, the CDR3 reads TGTGCCAGCAGCTTTATCCGGAGGGCATCACCCCTCCACTTT.

In its sample, this clonotype was seen many times. The chain is built from TRBV13 and TRBJ2-1, with D tentatively TRBD1 (6 bases). The CDR3 spans 15 residues. V lost 0 bases, J lost 5 bases, and 11 bases lay in between. Germline V gene sequence: CDR1 PRHDT, CDR2 FYEKMQ (reference sequence). For the CDR3, the DNA is TGTGCCAGCAGCTTAGGCCTTGGGACACACAATGAGCAGTTCTTC. This encodes CASSLGLGTHNEQFF.

This clonotype was seen a handful of times. Written as DNA, the CDR3 is TGTGCCACCAGTGACTTCGACAGGGTTGGGTACAATGAGCAGTTCTTC. Encoded protein: CATSDFDRVGYNEQFF. The V call is TRBV24-1, the J call TRBJ2-1, with 7 bases lining up with TRBD1. This CDR3 is built from 16 residues. Trimming took 4 bases from V and 4 from J; bases not matched to a gene: 9. Germline values: CDR1 KGHDR, CDR2 SFDVKD.

The chain employs TRBV6-5 and TRBJ2-2; D call uncertain. There are 13 residues in the CDR3. Trimming cost V 2 bases and J 4 bases, with 5 bases left between them. CDR1 MNHEY and CDR2 SVGAGI come from the germline V gene. The CDR3 DNA sequence: TGTGCCAGCAGTTACGTTTTCACCGGGGAGCTGTTTTTT. It encodes CASSYVFTGELFF.

The genes are TRBV3-1 and TRBJ1-3, with D possibly matching TRBD1 (5 bases). The CDR3 spans 13 residues. The V end lost 5 bases, the J end lost 8 bases, and 13 bases lay between the germline ends. The V gene's germline CDR1 is LGHDT and CDR2 YNNKEL (reference sequence). In DNA, the CDR3 is TGTGCCAGCAGCTCCGGGACGGGGGACACCATATATTTT. It encodes CASSSGTGDTIYF.

This clonotype was observed at least ten times. The chain couples TRBV9 to TRBJ1-1, with unresolved D. The CDR3 length is 13 residues. V dropped 3 bases and J dropped 0 bases, with 6 bases sitting between them. Germline CDR1 is SGDLS and CDR2 is YYNGEE. CDR3 amino acids: CASSAGVNTEAFF. CDR3 coding DNA: TGTGCCAGCAGCGCAGGAGTGAACACTGAAGCTTTCTTT.

As to this clonotype: Given a much more abundant clone one base away, this may be a read error. The rearrangement joins TRBV11-2 to TRBJ1-6; D is uncertain. The CDR3 has 17 residues. Trimming pared 8 bases from V and 6 bases from J, leaving 23 bases between. Germline CDR1 SGHAT, CDR2 FQNNGV. The CDR3 here is CASGSMTAGTINSPLHF. Here the CDR3 DNA reads TGTGCCAGCGGCTCAATGACGGCGGGTACGATTAATTCACCCCTCCACTTT.

The sample holds many counts of this clonotype. The V gene is TRBV6-1, the J gene TRBJ2-7; TRBD1 matches 10 bases. Germline V gene lookup returns CDR1 MNHNS and CDR2 SASEGT. The CDR3 has 13 residues. The V and J ends lost 1 base and 6 bases, in that order; junction bases with no gene match: 0. CDR3 region: CASSEGDRGEQYF. The CDR3, as DNA: TGTGCCAGCAGTGAAGGGGACAGGGGCGAGCAGTACTTC.

In this sample, this clonotype turned up a few times. The CDR3 DNA reads as TGTGCCAGCAGCAACCTAGGCTTCTACGAGCAGTACTTC. The encoded protein is CASSNLGFYEQYF. The V call is TRBV7-9, the J call TRBJ2-7; D is ambiguous. The CDR3 spans 13 residues. Germline V gives CDR1 SEHNR, CDR2 FQNEAQ (reference sequence). V dropped 5 bases and J dropped 3 bases, with 11 bases sitting between them.

The rearrangement links TRBV20-1 to TRBJ2-4; no clear D. Germline loops: CDR1 DFQATT, CDR2 SNEGSKA (reference sequence). Trimming took 0 bases from V and 0 from J, leaving 12 bases between them. This CDR3 has 16 amino acids. The CDR3 region has the DNA TGCAGTGCTAGAGATAACCCAGGTCTAGCCAAAAACATTCAGTACTTC. Translating it yields CSARDNPGLAKNIQYF.